The 25 T cell receptor beta chains given below trace back to one sample, sequenced in a study of T cells in Graves' hyperthyroidism and ophthalmopathy. TCR beta CDR3 sequences were amplified from RNA transcripts. The HTBI primer set served for first-round RT-PCR of the TCR CDR3. TCRdb itself ran the multiplex PCR reads through MiXCR, one entry per CDR3 protein. The repertoire holds about 540,000 distinct CDR3 sequences, 35% to 55% seen once, with roughly 8.2% in the top ten. Sequencing was done on a sample of peripheral blood or thyroid tissue (not recorded which). The receptors here all came from a woman aged 18 to 35 with Graves' hyperthyroidism.

This rearrangement joins TRBV7-9 to TRBJ2-2; the D gene is possibly TRBD2 (6 bases). This CDR3 region has 16 residues. Germline loops: CDR1 SEHNR, CDR2 FQNEAQ (reference sequence). V dropped 5 bases and J dropped 5 bases, with 18 bases sitting between them. CDR3 in DNA: TGTGCCAGCAGCCCAGTGGTCACCGGGGGAACCGGGGAGCTGTTTTTT. This translates into CASSPVVTGGTGELFF.

This clonotype was counted at least ten times. The chain is built from TRBV20-1 and TRBJ2-7, with a weak D call TRBD2 (6 bases). V lost 3 bases and J 2 bases, leaving 14 bases between the germline ends. The CDR3 has 14 amino acids. Germline loops: CDR1 DFQATT, CDR2 SNEGSKA (reference sequence). The CDR3 DNA reads as TGCAGTGCTAGCCCGGGTAGCGGTCCCTACGAGCAGTACTTC. It codes for CSASPGSGPYEQYF.

The chain is built from TRBV5-1 and TRBJ2-2; D gene uncertain. V was cut by 4 bases and J by 0 bases, with 13 bases left in between. The CDR3 totals 16 residues. CDR1 and CDR2 from the germline V gene are SGHRS and YFSETQ. The chain's CDR3 is CASSMQINANTGELFF. Here the CDR3 DNA reads TGCGCCAGCAGCATGCAAATTAACGCGAACACCGGGGAGCTGTTTTTT.

The chain recombines TRBV24-1 with TRBJ1-5; D not certain. Germline assignment: CDR1 KGHDR and CDR2 SFDVKD. V shed 4 bases and J shed 9 bases, with 6 bases lying between them. The CDR3 sequence is 11 residues long. The CDR3 loop is CATSERPPQHF. DNA for the CDR3: TGTGCCACCAGTGAGAGACCGCCCCAGCATTTT.

This clonotype has a count of ten or more. The chain joins TRBV10-3 to TRBJ2-5, with 7 nucleotides matching TRBD2. The CDR3 has 18 residues. Germline V gene sequence: CDR1 ENHRY, CDR2 SYGVKD. V gave up 0 bases and J gave up 3 bases; unmatched junction bases: 13. In DNA form, the CDR3 reads TGTGCCATCAGTGAGTCGAAGGGAAGCGGGAAACCGAAAGAGACCCAGTACTTC. It is translated as CAISESKGSGKPKETQYF.

The chain has TRBV20-1 and TRBJ1-1, with D unresolved. Trimming stripped 1 base from V and 5 bases from J, with 17 bases between. Germline V gene lookup returns CDR1 DFQATT and CDR2 SNEGSKA (reference sequence). The length of the CDR3 is 15 residues. In nucleotides, the CDR3 is TGCAGTGCTAGAGTGGTGTGGAGGGCACGGACTGAAGCTTTCTTT. This gives the protein CSARVVWRARTEAFF.

CDR3 amino acids: CSEGAGSQETQYF. CDR3 nucleotides: TGCAGTGAAGGGGCGGGGTCCCAAGAGACCCAGTACTTC. V and J are TRBV29-1 and TRBJ2-5; tentatively, D is TRBD2 (6 bases). Germline V gives CDR1 SQVTM, CDR2 ANQGSEA. This CDR3 comprises 13 residues.

This clonotype was seen many times. J is TRBJ2-2 and V is TRBV29-1; D may correspond to TRBD1 or TRBD2 (5 bases each). The CDR3 length is 13 residues. The germline V gene has CDR1 SQVTM and CDR2 ANQGSEA. V lost 3 bases, J lost 7 bases, and 12 bases lay in between. The CDR3: CSVERGTNGELFF. The CDR3 nucleotides are TGCAGCGTTGAGCGAGGGACCAACGGGGAGCTGTTTTTT.

This clonotype came up a few times. The chain joins TRBV7-2 to TRBJ1-5; no clear D. The CDR3 is 17 residues long. The germline V and J ends were trimmed by 0 bases and 0 bases, with 12 bases remaining between them. The germline V gene has CDR1 SGHTA and CDR2 FQGNSA. The CDR3 DNA follows: TGTGCCAGCAGCTTAGCGGTTCCGGGATATAGCAATCAGCCCCAGCATTTT. This sequence encodes CASSLAVPGYSNQPQHF.

This clonotype came up a few times. V usage is TRBV19 and J usage is TRBJ1-6; no clear D gene. CDR3 length: 16 residues. Between the trimmed V and J ends, which lost 7 bases and 4 bases, there was a span of 17 bases. Germline CDR1 reads LNHDA; CDR2 reads SQIVND (reference sequence). CDR3 residues: CASNNAAYTYNSPLHF. The CDR3 DNA follows: TGTGCCAGTAATAACGCTGCCTACACTTATAATTCACCCCTCCACTTT.

In regard to this clonotype: This clone may be a read error of a much larger clone one base away. This rearrangement joins TRBV20-1 to TRBJ2-5; the D gene is possibly TRBD1 (6 bases). Trimming pared 3 bases from V and 4 bases from J, leaving 15 bases between. Germline V lookup: CDR1 DFQATT, CDR2 SNEGSKA (reference sequence). The CDR3 is 14 amino acids. The CDR3 nucleotides read TGCAGTGCTAGCAAATACAGGGTTGGAGAGACCCAGTACTTC. It is translated as CSASKYRVGETQYF.

This rearrangement joins TRBV6-5 to TRBJ1-4; 7 positions agree with TRBD1. Trimming at V came to 0 bases and at J to 8 bases, leaving 6 bases not matched to a gene. Germline CDR1 reads MNHEY; CDR2 reads SVGAGI. The CDR3 runs to 15 residues. CDR3 region: CASSYSGQRGEKLFF. The CDR3 DNA reads as TGTGCCAGCAGTTACTCGGGACAGCGCGGAGAAAAACTGTTTTTT.

In its sample, this clonotype was seen many times. The chain is built from TRBV12-3 or TRBV12-4 and TRBJ1-1; D is possibly TRBD1 (5 bases). The CDR3 extends over 15 amino acids. Trimming took off 5 bases at V and 2 bases at J, with 15 bases between the two ends. The CDR3 protein is CASSPPWGINTEAFF. The DNA for the CDR3 is TGTGCCAGCAGTCCACCCTGGGGGATCAACACTGAAGCTTTCTTT.

The chain uses TRBV7-9 and TRBJ2-3, with 7 bases identical to TRBD2. The CDR3 sequence is 15 residues long. V lost 5 bases to trimming and J lost 3 bases; unmatched junction nucleotides: 8. Germline V gives CDR1 SEHNR, CDR2 FQNEAQ (reference sequence). The CDR3 region has the DNA TGTGCCAGCAGCCCTCCTCTAGCGGCTACAGATACGCAGTATTTT. Translation: CASSPPLAATDTQYF.

As concerns this clonotype: This may be a read error: a much more frequent sequence differs by one nucleotide. The rearrangement links TRBV15 to TRBJ2-5; D is possibly TRBD2 (6 bases). V was clipped by 1 base and J by 5 bases, with 17 bases between them. Germline V CDR1 and CDR2: LNHNV, YYDKDF (reference sequence). The CDR3 runs to 16 residues. CDR3 loop: CATSRGTAVAGETQYF. For the CDR3, the DNA is TGTGCCACCAGCAGAGGGACCGCAGTGGCGGGGGAGACCCAGTACTTC. Full variable domain (missing parts from reference TRBV15 and TRBJ2-5): DAMVIQNPRYQVTQFGKPVTLSCSQTLNHNVMYWYQQKSSQAPKLLFHYYDKDFNNEADTPDNFQSRRPNTSFCFLDIRSPGLGDTAMYLCATSRGTAVAGETQYFGPGTRLLVL.

This clonotype was counted at least ten times. The V call is TRBV24-1, the J call TRBJ1-5, with D tentatively TRBD1 (6 bases). Germline values: CDR1 KGHDR, CDR2 SFDVKD. CDR3 length equals 15 residues. Trimming took 9 bases from V and 6 from J, leaving 20 bases between them. The CDR3 spells CATLRDTSPSQPQHF. As DNA, the CDR3 is TGTGCCACCCTCCGGGACACCAGTCCTTCTCAGCCCCAGCATTTT.

V and J are TRBV7-3 and TRBJ1-1, with 7 bases aligning to TRBD1. This CDR3 spans 15 amino acids. V lost 6 bases and J lost 3; bases outside the gene matches: 10. CDR1 is SGHTA and CDR2 is FQGTGA in the germline V gene. The CDR3 protein is CASSPRTGGYTEAFF. The CDR3 DNA follows: TGTGCCAGCAGTCCCCGGACAGGTGGGTACACTGAAGCTTTCTTT.

This chain connects TRBV25-1 to TRBJ1-4; 9 bases fit TRBD1. The V gene end was trimmed by 3 bases and the J gene end by 10 bases; junction bases not matched to a gene: 12. This CDR3 has 16 amino acids. Germline CDR1 MGHDK, CDR2 SYGVNS. The CDR3 DNA sequence: TGTGCCAGCAGTGATTGGGCACAGGGGGCGGATGGAAAACTGTTTTTT. Protein sequence: CASSDWAQGADGKLFF.

V usage is TRBV15 and J usage is TRBJ1-2; perhaps TRBD1 as D (6 bases). With 0 bases removed from V and 7 bases from J, the gap between germline ends came to 9 bases. CDR1 and CDR2 (germline): LNHNV, YYDKDF (reference sequence). The CDR3 covers 13 residues. The CDR3 nucleotides read TGTGCCACCAGCAGAGACAACAGGGCTGGCTACACCTTC. It codes for CATSRDNRAGYTF. The full variable domain, with the rest looked up from reference TRBV15 and TRBJ1-2, is DAMVIQNPRYQVTQFGKPVTLSCSQTLNHNVMYWYQQKSSQAPKLLFHYYDKDFNNEADTPDNFQSRRPNTSFCFLDIRSPGLGDTAMYLCATSRDNRAGYTFGSGTRLTVV.

In this sample, this clonotype turned up a few times. The genes are TRBV7-2 and TRBJ2-7; perhaps D is TRBD1 or TRBD2 (5 bases each). V shed 3 bases and J shed 3 bases, with 12 bases lying between them. This CDR3 is 14 amino acids long. Germline assignment: CDR1 SGHTA and CDR2 FQGNSA. The CDR3 sequence is CASSLWDRDYEQYF. As DNA, the CDR3 is TGTGCCAGCAGCTTGTGGGACCGAGACTACGAGCAGTACTTC.

The CDR3: CSVEDRGQGVLDEQYF. CDR3 bases: TGCAGCGTTGAAGATCGGGGACAGGGGGTCTTAGACGAGCAGTACTTC. This chain connects TRBV29-1 to TRBJ2-7, with 11 positions matching TRBD1. The germline CDR1 and CDR2 sequences are SQVTM and ANQGSEA. This CDR3 has 16 residues. V dropped 0 bases and J dropped 5; count of bases not matched to a gene: 9.

The chain couples TRBV11-1 to TRBJ1-2, with 10 bases that match TRBD1. Germline lookup yields CDR1 SGHAT and CDR2 FQDESV (reference sequence). V shed 0 bases and J 7 bases; nucleotides not matched to a gene: 8. CDR3 length equals 16 residues. The CDR3 spells CASSLASGGQGSGYTF. In DNA, the CDR3 is TGTGCCAGCAGCTTAGCGAGCGGGGGACAGGGGAGTGGCTACACCTTC.

This clonotype was counted ten times or more. The chain recombines TRBV9 with TRBJ1-6; D uncertain. CDR3 length: 14 amino acids. V was shortened by 1 base and J by 8 bases, with 10 bases between the two germline ends. Germline V gives CDR1 SGDLS, CDR2 YYNGEE. In DNA, the CDR3 is TGTGCCAGCAGCGTATCCACAGCTGATTCACCCCTCCACTTT. Translated, it gives CASSVSTADSPLHF.

This chain connects TRBV11-2 to TRBJ2-7; D might be TRBD1 or TRBD2, each matching 5 bases. The CDR3 runs 15 residues. V shed 6 bases and J shed 0 bases, with 15 bases lying between them. Germline V gene data show CDR1 as SGHAT and CDR2 as FQNNGV. CDR3 in amino acids: CASSELWDRSYEQYF. The CDR3 nucleotides are TGTGCCAGCAGTGAATTATGGGACCGCTCCTACGAGCAGTACTTC.

A note on this clonotype: A much bigger clone sits one base away, suggesting this may be a read error. V usage is TRBV10-3 and J usage is TRBJ2-7; D perhaps matches TRBD2 (6 bases). Germline V CDR1 and CDR2: ENHRY, SYGVKD. There are 13 residues in the CDR3. In DNA, the CDR3 is TGTGCCACCAGTGAGACTAGAGACCGCGAGCAGTACTTC. Its protein product is CATSETRDREQYF.